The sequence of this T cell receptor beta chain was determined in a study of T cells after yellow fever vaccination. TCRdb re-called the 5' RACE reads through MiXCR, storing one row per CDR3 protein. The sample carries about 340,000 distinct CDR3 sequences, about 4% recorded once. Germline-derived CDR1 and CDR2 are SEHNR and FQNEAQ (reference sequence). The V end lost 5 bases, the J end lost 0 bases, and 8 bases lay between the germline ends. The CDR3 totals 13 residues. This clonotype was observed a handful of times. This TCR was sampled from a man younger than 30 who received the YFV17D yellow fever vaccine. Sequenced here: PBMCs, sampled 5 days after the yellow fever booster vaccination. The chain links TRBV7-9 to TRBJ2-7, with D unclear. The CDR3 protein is CASSGRPSYEQYV. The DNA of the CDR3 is TGTGCCAGCAGCGGAAGGCCCTCCTACGAGCAGTACGTC.